This T cell receptor beta chain was captured by sequencing in a study of T cell responses to AZD1222 COVID-19 vaccine. Study conclusions and caveats: Two doses of AZD1222 preceded a rise in Spike-specific TCR breadth and depth. The span of vaccine-associated CD4 TCRs extended across spike, with dominance at 160-218 and 743-854.

Assay: immunoSEQ multiplex PCR; the TCRdb copy retains only in-frame clones and omits some. Of some 91,000 clones in the sample, more than 80% are singletons; the top ten hold roughly 13%. As regards this clone: Its specificity is unknown.

Germline values: CDR1 ENHRY, CDR2 SYGVKD. V shed 8 bases, J shed 4 bases, and the junction held 6 bases outside the gene matches. The CDR3 runs 14 residues. This specimen was peripheral blood, taken on day 0 of AZD1222 vaccination. The chain uses TRBV10-3 and TRBJ2-1, with 9 bases fitting TRBD1. This TCR came from an adult in good health. The CDR3 bases are TGTGCCATCCGGGGGACAGGGCAATACAATGAGCAGTTCTTC. It translates to CAIRGTGQYNEQFF.